This is a list of T cell receptor beta chains from one sample in a study of memory CD4+ T cells and cytomegalovirus serostatus. Data came from immunoSEQ multiplex PCR; TCRdb stores just in-frame clones and leaves some out. The sample lists about 82,000 clones, 65% to 85% occurring once. The sequencing input was memory CD4+ T cells from blood. These receptors originate from an adult in good health and CMV-seronegative. The CDR3 runs from the conserved cysteine through the conserved F or W. A D gene is named only where the DNA matches it firmly. Clone size is stated in some rows and not others, as once, few, many or a class when expanded.

size: -
D: TRBD1
J: TRBJ1-1
V: TRBV7-2
DNA: TGTGCCAGCAGCTCTACAGGGGGAGGCACTGAAGCTTTCTTT
CDR3: CASSSTGGGTEAFF

size: -
D: -
J: TRBJ1-1
V: TRBV2
DNA: TGTGCCAGCAATAGCGGACATATGAACACTGAAGCTTTCTTT
CDR3: CASNSGHMNTEAFF

size: once
D: -
J: TRBJ1-2
V: TRBV15
DNA: TGTGCCACCGCGTGGGCAGGGGTCGGCTACACCTTC
CDR3: CATAWAGVGYTF

size: -
D: -
J: TRBJ2-6
V: TRBV28
DNA: TGTGCCAGCAGTACCGTTAACTCTGGGGCCAACGTCCTGACTTTC
CDR3: CASSTVNSGANVLTF

size: -
D: -
J: TRBJ2-7
V: TRBV7-2
DNA: TGTGCCTCCGGGACCCTCTTGGAGCAGTACTTC
CDR3: CASGTLLEQYF

size: -
D: -
J: TRBJ2-6
V: TRBV7-3
DNA: TGTGCCAGCAGCTTAAAAGAGGCTGGGGCCAACGTCCTGACTTTC
CDR3: CASSLKEAGANVLTF

size: -
D: -
J: TRBJ1-4
V: TRBV5-1
DNA: TGCGCCAGCAGCCCGATCGGATTACAGGGCCGGGAAGAAAAACTGTTTTTT
CDR3: CASSPIGLQGREEKLFF

size: -
D: -
J: TRBJ1-1
V: TRBV6-6
DNA: TGTGCCAGCAGTTACTCGGCGGGGGACACTGAAGCTTTCTTT
CDR3: CASSYSAGDTEAFF

size: once
D: -
J: TRBJ1-2
V: TRBV9
DNA: TGTGCCAGCAGCGTAGCCAAACTCGGTGGCTACACCTTC
CDR3: CASSVAKLGGYTF

size: -
D: TRBD2
J: TRBJ2-2
V: TRBV5-8
DNA: TGTGCCAGCAGCTCATTAGCGGGGCCGAACACCGGGGAGCTGTTTTTT
CDR3: CASSSLAGPNTGELFF

size: -
D: TRBD1
J: TRBJ1-4
V: TRBV29-1
DNA: TGCAGCGCAACCGGGACAGGAGGTGAAAAACTGTTTTTT
CDR3: CSATGTGGEKLFF

size: -
D: -
J: TRBJ1-4
V: TRBV11-2
DNA: TGTGCCAGCAGCTTAGGCGGGGAGGGGGAAAAACTGTTTTTT
CDR3: CASSLGGEGEKLFF

size: -
D: TRBD1
J: TRBJ2-7
V: TRBV28
DNA: TGTGCCAGCAGTTTATCCGGGACAGGGTCGCACGAGCAGTACTTC
CDR3: CASSLSGTGSHEQYF

size: once
D: TRBD2
J: TRBJ2-7
V: TRBV28
DNA: TGTGCCAGCAGCCTAGCGGGGGGGACCACCTACGAGCAGTACTTC
CDR3: CASSLAGGTTYEQYF

size: -
D: -
J: TRBJ1-2
V: TRBV6-4
DNA: TGTGCCAGCAGTGTACACGGACAGTTGAACTATGGCTACACCTTC
CDR3: CASSVHGQLNYGYTF

size: few
D: -
J: TRBJ1-3
V: TRBV9
DNA: TGTGCCAGCAGCGGCCGATACTCTGGAAACACCATATATTTT
CDR3: CASSGRYSGNTIYF

size: -
D: -
J: TRBJ2-1
V: TRBV7-2
DNA: TGTGCCAGCAGCTTAGCATGGGGCCCGGAGAATGAGCAGTTCTTC
CDR3: CASSLAWGPENEQFF

size: -
D: -
J: TRBJ2-1
V: TRBV27
DNA: TGTGCCAGCAGTTCGGCCAGTGGGTCCTACAATGAGCAGTTCTTC
CDR3: CASSSASGSYNEQFF

size: -
D: -
J: TRBJ2-6
V: TRBV11-2
DNA: TGTGCCAGCAGCTTTCTGGACGGGTTGAGACCTGGGGCCAACGTCCTGACTTTC
CDR3: CASSFLDGLRPGANVLTF

size: -
D: -
J: TRBJ1-4
V: TRBV7-2
DNA: TGTGCCAGCAGCTCCCTTCTTGGAGGGGAAAAACTGTTTTTT
CDR3: CASSSLLGGEKLFF

size: -
D: TRBD2
J: TRBJ2-5
V: TRBV6-5
DNA: TGTGCCAGCGGACTAGCTGGAGAGACCCAGTACTTC
CDR3: CASGLAGETQYF

size: few
D: -
J: TRBJ1-1
V: TRBV29-1
DNA: TGCAGCGTTGGAGGCCAAAACAATGTGAACACTGAAGCTTTCTTT
CDR3: CSVGGQNNVNTEAFF

size: -
D: -
J: TRBJ2-6
V: TRBV11-2
DNA: TGTGCCAGCAGTGAGGGCTACTGGCACTCAGCCGGGGCCAACGTCCTGACTTTC
CDR3: CASSEGYWHSAGANVLTF

size: few
D: -
J: TRBJ2-7
V: TRBV2
DNA: TGTGCCAGCAGTGTCGACAGTGGTGCGTACGAGCAGTACTTC
CDR3: CASSVDSGAYEQYF

size: -
D: TRBD1
J: TRBJ1-2
V: TRBV7-2
DNA: TGTGCCAGCAGCTTAGCGTTGGGACAGCTATCCACTAACTATGGCTACACCTTC
CDR3: CASSLALGQLSTNYGYTF

size: -
D: -
J: TRBJ2-2
V: TRBV19
DNA: TGTGCCAGTAGTATTAACTTCAACACCGGGGAGCTGTTTTTT
CDR3: CASSINFNTGELFF

size: -
D: -
J: TRBJ1-1
V: TRBV9
DNA: TGTGCCAGCAGCGTAGATATGAACACTGAAGCTTTCTTT
CDR3: CASSVDMNTEAFF

size: -
D: TRBD1
J: TRBJ1-5
V: TRBV5-1
DNA: TGCGCCAGCAGCTTAGGGACAGTTCCCAATCAGCCCCAGCATTTT
CDR3: CASSLGTVPNQPQHF

size: -
D: -
J: TRBJ2-1
V: TRBV7-3
DNA: TGTGCCAGCAGCTCAAGGGGAGGATCATACAATGAGCAGTTCTTC
CDR3: CASSSRGGSYNEQFF

size: -
D: -
J: TRBJ2-7
V: TRBV5-4
DNA: TGTGCCGGATCGCGGGGTTTCGAGCAGTACTTC
CDR3: CAGSRGFEQYF

size: -
D: -
J: TRBJ1-2
V: TRBV6-6
DNA: TGTGCCGGCCACTCGACACTTTCTAACTATGGCTACACCTTC
CDR3: CAGHSTLSNYGYTF

size: -
D: -
J: TRBJ2-1
V: TRBV5-5
DNA: TGTGCCAGCAGCTTGAACAGGGCTTGGTCCTACAATGAGCAGTTCTTC
CDR3: CASSLNRAWSYNEQFF

size: -
D: -
J: TRBJ2-2
V: TRBV7-2
DNA: TGTGCCAGCAGCCCTCATACGGCCGGGGAGCTGTTTTTT
CDR3: CASSPHTAGELFF

size: -
D: -
J: TRBJ2-2
V: TRBV7-9
DNA: TGTGCCAGCAGCTATAGGGCGGTGAACACCGGGGAGCTGTTTTTT
CDR3: CASSYRAVNTGELFF

size: -
D: -
J: TRBJ2-7
V: TRBV29-1
DNA: TGCAGCGTTGAAGTTTCCCAGGGACACGAGCAGTACTTC
CDR3: CSVEVSQGHEQYF

size: -
D: -
J: TRBJ1-4
V: TRBV7-9
DNA: TGTGCCAGCAGCGGGGCGGCAGGTGCAACTAATGAAAAACTGTTTTTT
CDR3: CASSGAAGATNEKLFF

size: -
D: -
J: TRBJ2-2
V: TRBV4-3
DNA: TGCGCCAGCAGCTTTGAAGGGACACTCACCGGGGAGCTGTTTTTT
CDR3: CASSFEGTLTGELFF

size: -
D: -
J: TRBJ2-7
V: TRBV30
DNA: TGTGCCTGGAGTGCGGGACCGGCCTACGAGCAGTACTTC
CDR3: CAWSAGPAYEQYF

size: -
D: -
J: TRBJ2-5
V: TRBV7-3
DNA: TGTGCCAGCAGCTTAAGGGGTGGGGAGAGGTCCGAGACCCAGTACTTC
CDR3: CASSLRGGERSETQYF

size: once
D: -
J: TRBJ2-1
V: TRBV5-8
DNA: TGTGCCACATATGAAACAGGGTCCTACAATGAGCAGTTCTTC
CDR3: CATYETGSYNEQFF

size: -
D: TRBD1
J: TRBJ2-7
V: TRBV7-2
DNA: TGTGCCAGCAGCTTGAAACCGGGACAGGGAACCTACGAGCAGTACTTC
CDR3: CASSLKPGQGTYEQYF

size: -
D: TRBD1
J: TRBJ2-7
V: TRBV28
DNA: TGTGCCAGCAGCCAAGGAGGACAGGGCTACGAGCAGTACTTC
CDR3: CASSQGGQGYEQYF

size: -
D: -
J: TRBJ2-7
V: TRBV19
DNA: TGTGCCAGTAGTCCCCCGAACTCCTACGAGCAGTACTTC
CDR3: CASSPPNSYEQYF

size: few
D: -
J: TRBJ2-3
V: TRBV15
DNA: TGTGCCACCAGCCCACCAAGTACAGATACGCAGTATTTT
CDR3: CATSPPSTDTQYF

size: -
D: -
J: TRBJ2-7
V: TRBV5-1
DNA: TGCGCCAGCAGCTTAGACATCTACGAGCAGTACTTC
CDR3: CASSLDIYEQYF

size: -
D: -
J: TRBJ2-7
V: TRBV6-6
DNA: TGTGCCAGCAGTTATAACAGGAATACGGAAGAGCAGTACTTC
CDR3: CASSYNRNTEEQYF

size: -
D: -
J: TRBJ2-1
V: TRBV19
DNA: TGTGCCAGTAGTATAGTAGTTAGGGGGGGCAGTGAGCAGTTCTTC
CDR3: CASSIVVRGGSEQFF

size: once
D: TRBD1
J: TRBJ2-7
V: TRBV7-9
DNA: TGTGCCAGCAGCTTATCCATGGGACAGGGGGCTTACGAGCAGTACTTC
CDR3: CASSLSMGQGAYEQYF

size: -
D: TRBD1
J: TRBJ1-1
V: TRBV5-6
DNA: TGTGCCAGCAGCTGGACAGGGAGGGTGAACACTGAAGCTTTCTTT
CDR3: CASSWTGRVNTEAFF

size: -
D: -
J: TRBJ1-5
V: TRBV12-1
DNA: TGTGCCAGCAGCGGGGGGAATGGCGGCAGTTCCCAGCATCAGCCCCAGCATTTT
CDR3: CASSGGNGGSSQHQPQHF

size: -
D: -
J: TRBJ2-5
V: TRBV9
DNA: TGTGCCAGCAGCGTAGTCCCGGGGGAGACCCAGTACTTC
CDR3: CASSVVPGETQYF

size: -
D: TRBD1
J: TRBJ1-3
V: TRBV7-2
DNA: TGTGCCAGCAGATGGGACAGGGGTGGCGGAAACACCATATATTTT
CDR3: CASRWDRGGGNTIYF

size: -
D: TRBD1
J: TRBJ2-5
V: TRBV6-5
DNA: TGTGCCAGCAGCCTCAACAGGGGGCAGGAGACCCAGTACTTC
CDR3: CASSLNRGQETQYF

size: -
D: TRBD1
J: TRBJ1-5
V: TRBV18
DNA: TGTGCCAGCTCACCGAGGACAGGGGAGGGCAATCAGCCCCAGCATTTT
CDR3: CASSPRTGEGNQPQHF

size: -
D: TRBD1
J: TRBJ1-2
V: TRBV7-9
DNA: TGTGCCAGCAGCTTCGGGACAGAGTACTATGGCTACACCTTC
CDR3: CASSFGTEYYGYTF

size: -
D: -
J: TRBJ1-2
V: TRBV5-1
DNA: TGCGCCAGCAGCTTGACGGACAAGTATGGCTACACCTTC
CDR3: CASSLTDKYGYTF

size: medium-sized
D: -
J: TRBJ1-1
V: TRBV18
DNA: TGTGCCAGCAAGGTGGGGGAGGACACTGAAGCTTTCTTT
CDR3: CASKVGEDTEAFF

size: -
D: TRBD1
J: TRBJ1-4
V: TRBV13
DNA: TGTGCCAGCAGCTTAGGACAGGGGGCAGGTAATGAAAAACTGTTTTTT
CDR3: CASSLGQGAGNEKLFF

size: -
D: TRBD1
J: TRBJ2-1
V: TRBV30
DNA: TGTGCCTGGAGGGGACAGTCTACAAATGAGCAGTTCTTC
CDR3: CAWRGQSTNEQFF

size: -
D: -
J: TRBJ2-5
V: TRBV5-1
DNA: TGCGCCAGCAGCTTGCTTGGAGGGCCAGAACAAGAGACCCAGTACTTC
CDR3: CASSLLGGPEQETQYF